This T cell receptor beta chain is from a study of T cells in Graves' hyperthyroidism and ophthalmopathy (dated by TCRdb to between 2019 and 2020). Concerning the study at large: Peripheral blood was sampled at the time of initial diagnosis, prior to any treatment. To identify TCR V-J signatures that set the groups apart, the researchers used a discovery cohort of 90 to 100 patients, made up of under 45 with Graves' ophthalmopathy and some 56 with stable Graves' hyperthyroidism. An independent validation cohort of 18 to 20 hyperthyroidism patients and more than 15 patients who later progressed to ophthalmopathy tested prospective prediction of ophthalmopathy. The approximately 90 discovery patients were divided at random into training and test sets in a 7:3 ratio. In addition, the study compared T-cell repertoires in thyroid tissue and in blood from about 6 Graves' hyperthyroidism patients. After blood sampling, hyperthyroidism patients were treated with methimazole at a starting dose of 30 mg daily, and ophthalmopathy patients were treated with high-dose intravenous methylprednisolone. The paper describes TCR Vbeta CDR3 sequencing of 135 peripheral blood samples, made up of roughly 45 ophthalmopathy patients, 70 to 75 hyperthyroidism patients and roughly 17 progressor patients. Broader findings and caveats from the paper: No statistical method was used to set the sample size in advance, and investigators knew the group allocation. A 13 V-J signature model separated ophthalmopathy from stable hyperthyroidism, with 87.88% sensitivity and just under 84% specificity in cross-validation and 80%/75% in testing. During validation, the model predicted progression to ophthalmopathy a median of around six months ahead of onset, with around 70% sensitivity and 72.22% specificity. Most expanded thyroid clonotypes (frequency above 0.001) were also detected in blood, suggesting blood repertoires may reflect thyroid immune responses.

Amplification of TCR beta CDR3 regions was carried out from RNA transcripts. A first-round RT-PCR of the TCR CDR3 used the HTBI primer set with the Qiagen OneStep RT-PCR kit. A second multiplex PCR round built the libraries, followed by size selection and purification. Libraries were sequenced paired-end with 100 bp reads on an Illumina HiSeq2000. Per the authors' processing: SOAPnuke was used to process the raw data, with reads discarded if the reads contained adapters or uncalled bases, had a mean Phred below 15, or lacked an exact constant-primer or identifier match. COPE v1.2.5 was used to merge high-quality paired reads, and clonotypes were defined as unique nucleotide sequences. Clonotypes were aligned to IMGT TRBV, TRBD and TRBJ reference segments using MiTCR v1.1. Only V-J combinations with frequency above 0.0001, covering 98% to 99.2% of repertoires, were analysed. A TCS score was defined as the ratio of F50 (clonal expansion) to E x V (chaos), with BLOSUM62-based TCRdist applied between CDR3 peptides within each V-J. Welch's t-statistics and random forest reduced 500 to 550 V-J features to about 12, which were used in a naive Bayes classifier (R e1071). The public reads were quality trimmed at Q25 with fastp and then assembled into clones with MiXCR by TCRdb, keeping productive beta chains. One record per CDR3 amino acid sequence lists the most common genes and DNA. These V and J calls are TCRdb output, not the study's own analysis. The sample table lists around 400,000 distinct CDR3 sequences, 15% to 18% of them with a count of one. The ten top clones hold around a quarter of the sample.

As encoded in the germline V gene (reference sequence), CDR1 is SEHNR while CDR2 is FQNEAQ. Inclusive of the bounding cysteine and phenylalanine, the CDR3 is 17 residues long. Just the 51-base CDR3 DNA is kept, in frame starting at base 1. V ends up 0 bases short and J 6 bases short, with an unmatched junction base count of 6. With regard to this clonotype: It has no known antigen specificity. The input lacks base qualities; no much larger clone sits a single base away.

Hyperthyroidism patients were aged 18 to 65 years and newly diagnosed, with disease duration of less than 2 months. The study excluded patients with uncontrolled infections, other autoimmune diseases, pregnancy or lactation. Diagnoses were based on clinical symptoms, serum thyroxine and TRAb, thyroid ultrasound and orbital computed tomography. For progressor patients, blood was drawn at the first diagnosis of hyperthyroidism, before any ophthalmopathy symptoms had appeared. Ficoll-Paque density gradient centrifugation was used to isolate PBMCs from 8 to 10 ml of fresh peripheral blood. Patients classed as progressors first received a Graves' hyperthyroidism diagnosis and then went on to develop ophthalmopathy during follow-up. Total RNA was extracted using Trizol reagent, and RNA quality was assessed on an Agilent 2100 Bioanalyzer.

This clonotype was sampled from a woman in her late teens or twenties with Graves' hyperthyroidism that later progressed to Graves' ophthalmopathy. The chain employs TRBV7-9 and TRBJ2-3; 13 of the junction bases match TRBD2. Sequences were obtained from blood. Here the CDR3 is given as CASSLAGTSGIGDTQYF. The DNA is as follows: TGTGCCAGCAGCTTAGCCGGGACTAGCGGGATCGGGGATACGCAGTATTTT.